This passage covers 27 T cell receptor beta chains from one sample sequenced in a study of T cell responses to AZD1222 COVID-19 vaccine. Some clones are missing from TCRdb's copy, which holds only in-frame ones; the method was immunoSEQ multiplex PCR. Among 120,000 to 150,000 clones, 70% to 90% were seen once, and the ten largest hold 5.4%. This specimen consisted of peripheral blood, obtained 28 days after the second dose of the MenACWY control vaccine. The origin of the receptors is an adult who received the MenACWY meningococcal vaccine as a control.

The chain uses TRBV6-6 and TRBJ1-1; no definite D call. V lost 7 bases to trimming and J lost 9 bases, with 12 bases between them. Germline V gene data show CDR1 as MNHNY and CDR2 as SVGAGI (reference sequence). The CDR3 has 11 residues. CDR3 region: CASNVGGKAFF. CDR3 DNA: TGTGCCAGCAACGTAGGTGGGAAAGCTTTCTTT.

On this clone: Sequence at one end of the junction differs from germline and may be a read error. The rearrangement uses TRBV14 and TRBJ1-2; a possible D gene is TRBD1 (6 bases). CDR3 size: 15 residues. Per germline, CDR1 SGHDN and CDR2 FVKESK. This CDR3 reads CASTQGSGGLSGYTF. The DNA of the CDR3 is TGTGCCAGCACCCAAGGATCGGGGGGCCTGAGTGGCTACACCTTC.

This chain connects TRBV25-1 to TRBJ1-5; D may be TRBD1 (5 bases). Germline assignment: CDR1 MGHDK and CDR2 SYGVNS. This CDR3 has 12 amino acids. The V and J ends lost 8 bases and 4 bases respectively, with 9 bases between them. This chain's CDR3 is CASQGVNQPQHF. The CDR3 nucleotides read TGTGCCAGCCAGGGTGTGAATCAGCCCCAGCATTTT.

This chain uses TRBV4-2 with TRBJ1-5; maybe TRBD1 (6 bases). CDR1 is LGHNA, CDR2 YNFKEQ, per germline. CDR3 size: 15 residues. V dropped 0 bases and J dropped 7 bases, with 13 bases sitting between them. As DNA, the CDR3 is TGTGCCAGCAGCCAAGAGTCAGGCAGGGGACAGCCCCAGCATTTT. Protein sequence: CASSQESGRGQPQHF.

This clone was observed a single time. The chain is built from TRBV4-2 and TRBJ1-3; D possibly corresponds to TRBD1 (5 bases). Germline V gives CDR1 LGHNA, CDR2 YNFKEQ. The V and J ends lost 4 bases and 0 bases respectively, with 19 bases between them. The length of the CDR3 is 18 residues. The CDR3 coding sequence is TGTGCCAGCAGCCTCAAGTGGCCCAGGGAGAGCTCTGGAAACACCATATATTTT. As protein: CASSLKWPRESSGNTIYF.

The CDR3 is CASSLGAEQYF. The CDR3 DNA reads TGTGCCAGCAGTTTAGGGGCTGAGCAGTACTTC. V is TRBV28 and J is TRBJ2-7, with D maybe TRBD1 (5 bases). The germline CDR1 and CDR2 sequences are MDHEN and SYDVKM. Between the trimmed V and J ends, which lost 2 bases and 7 bases, there was a span of 6 bases. The CDR3 consists of 11 residues.

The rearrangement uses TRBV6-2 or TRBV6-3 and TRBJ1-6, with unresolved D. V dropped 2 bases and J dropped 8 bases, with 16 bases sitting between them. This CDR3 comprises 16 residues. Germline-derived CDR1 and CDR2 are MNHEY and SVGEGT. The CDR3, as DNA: TGTGCCAGCAGTTACCGAACGATTTGGTCGGATTCACCCCTCCACTTT. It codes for CASSYRTIWSDSPLHF.

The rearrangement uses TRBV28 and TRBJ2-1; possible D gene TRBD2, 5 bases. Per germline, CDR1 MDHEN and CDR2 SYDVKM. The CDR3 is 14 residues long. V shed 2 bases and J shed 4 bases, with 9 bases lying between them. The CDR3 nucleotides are TGTGCCAGCAGTTTAAGCGGTCCGTACAATGAGCAGTTCTTC. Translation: CASSLSGPYNEQFF.

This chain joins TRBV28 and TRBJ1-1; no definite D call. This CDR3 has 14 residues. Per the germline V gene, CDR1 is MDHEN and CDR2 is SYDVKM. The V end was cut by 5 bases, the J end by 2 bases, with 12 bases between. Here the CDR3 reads CASSQIGLNTEAFF. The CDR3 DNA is TGTGCCAGCAGTCAAATCGGACTTAACACTGAAGCTTTCTTT.

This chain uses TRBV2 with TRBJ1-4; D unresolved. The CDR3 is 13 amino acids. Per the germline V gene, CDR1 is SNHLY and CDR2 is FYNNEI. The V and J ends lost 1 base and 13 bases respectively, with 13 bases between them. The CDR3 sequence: CASSEEVGSLLFF. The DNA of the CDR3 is TGTGCCAGCAGTGAAGAGGTTGGCAGTTTACTGTTTTTT.

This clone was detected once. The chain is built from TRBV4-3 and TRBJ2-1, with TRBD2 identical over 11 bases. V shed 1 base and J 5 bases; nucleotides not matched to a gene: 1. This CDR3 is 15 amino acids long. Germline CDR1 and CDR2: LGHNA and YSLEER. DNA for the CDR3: TGCGCCAGCAGCCAAGGACTAGCGGGGAACAATGAGCAGTTCTTC. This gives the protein CASSQGLAGNNEQFF.

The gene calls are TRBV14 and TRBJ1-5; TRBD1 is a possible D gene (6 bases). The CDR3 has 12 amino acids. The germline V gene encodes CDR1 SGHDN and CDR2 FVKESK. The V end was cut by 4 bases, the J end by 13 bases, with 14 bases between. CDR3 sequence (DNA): TGTGCCAGCAGCCCGACAGGAGGGACACAGCATTTT. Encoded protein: CASSPTGGTQHF.

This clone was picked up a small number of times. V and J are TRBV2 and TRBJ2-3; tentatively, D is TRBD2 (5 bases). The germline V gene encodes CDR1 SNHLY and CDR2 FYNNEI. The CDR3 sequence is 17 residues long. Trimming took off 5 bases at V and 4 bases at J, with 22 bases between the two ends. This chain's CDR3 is CASSSPRTGLEADTQYF. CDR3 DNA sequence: TGTGCCAGCAGTTCACCCCGAACGGGTCTGGAGGCAGATACGCAGTATTTT.

Here the CDR3 reads CASSLDAGRYYEQYF. In nucleotides, the CDR3 is TGCGCCAGCAGCTTGGATGCGGGCCGGTATTACGAGCAGTACTTC. V gene TRBV5-1 combines with J gene TRBJ2-7, with D perhaps matching TRBD2 (5 bases). This CDR3 contains 15 residues. Germline V gene sequence: CDR1 SGHRS, CDR2 YFSETQ. The V gene lost 0 bases and the J gene lost 4 bases, with 14 bases spanning the gap.

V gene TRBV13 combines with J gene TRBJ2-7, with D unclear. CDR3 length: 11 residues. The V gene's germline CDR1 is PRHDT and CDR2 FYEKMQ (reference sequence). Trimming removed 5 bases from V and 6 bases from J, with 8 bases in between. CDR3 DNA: TGTGCCAGCAGCAGTAGTGTCGAGCAGTACTTC. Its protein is CASSSSVEQYF.

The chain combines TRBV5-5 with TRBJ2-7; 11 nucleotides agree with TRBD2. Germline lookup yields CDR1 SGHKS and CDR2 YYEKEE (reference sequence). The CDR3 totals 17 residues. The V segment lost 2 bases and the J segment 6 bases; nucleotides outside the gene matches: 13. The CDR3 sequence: CASSLELAGAASLEQYF. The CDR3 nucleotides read TGTGCCAGCAGCTTAGAACTAGCGGGGGCCGCTTCCCTCGAGCAGTACTTC.

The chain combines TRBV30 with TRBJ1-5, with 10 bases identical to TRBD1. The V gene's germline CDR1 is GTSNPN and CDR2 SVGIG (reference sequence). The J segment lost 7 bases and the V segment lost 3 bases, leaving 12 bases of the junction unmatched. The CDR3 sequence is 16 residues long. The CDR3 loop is CAWRSARQGARQPQHF. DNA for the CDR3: TGTGCCTGGAGGTCTGCGAGACAGGGGGCAAGACAGCCCCAGCATTTT. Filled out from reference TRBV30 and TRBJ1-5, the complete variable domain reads SQTIHQWPATLVQPVGSPLSLECTVEGTSNPNLYWYRQAAGRGLQLLFYSVGIGQISSEVPQNLSASRPQDRQFILSSKKLLLSDSGFYLCAWRSARQGARQPQHFGDGTRLSIL.

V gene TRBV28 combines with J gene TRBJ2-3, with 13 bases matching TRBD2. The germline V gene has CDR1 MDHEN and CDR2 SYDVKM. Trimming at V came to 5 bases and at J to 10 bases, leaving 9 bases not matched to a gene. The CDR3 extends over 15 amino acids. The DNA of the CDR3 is TGTGCCAGCAGTCCGGGGACTAGCGGGACCCTCCCGCAGTATTTT. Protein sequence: CASSPGTSGTLPQYF.

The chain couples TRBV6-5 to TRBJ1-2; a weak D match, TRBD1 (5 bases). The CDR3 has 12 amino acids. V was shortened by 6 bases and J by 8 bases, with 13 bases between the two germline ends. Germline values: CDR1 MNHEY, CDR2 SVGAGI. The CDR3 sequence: CASSPVGGGYTF. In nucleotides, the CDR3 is TGTGCCAGCAGCCCCGTCGGGGGGGGCTACACCTTC.

The CDR3 is CASSLSGIRWWEQFF. The DNA of the CDR3 is TGTGCCAGCAGCCTTAGCGGGATAAGGTGGTGGGAGCAGTTCTTC. The chain carries TRBV7-9 and TRBJ2-1; 8 bases align to TRBD2. The germline CDR1 and CDR2 sequences are SEHNR and FQNEAQ (reference sequence). This CDR3 is 15 amino acids long. The V and J ends lost 5 bases and 10 bases, in that order; junction bases with no gene match: 13.

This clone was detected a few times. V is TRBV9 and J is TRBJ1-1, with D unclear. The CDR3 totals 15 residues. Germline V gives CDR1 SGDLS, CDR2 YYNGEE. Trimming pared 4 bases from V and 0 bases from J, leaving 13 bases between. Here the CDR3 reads CASSPRETMNTEAFF. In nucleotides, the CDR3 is TGTGCCAGCAGCCCGAGAGAGACGATGAACACTGAAGCTTTCTTT. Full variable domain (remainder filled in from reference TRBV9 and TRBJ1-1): DSGVTQTPKHLITATGQRVTLRCSPRSGDLSVYWYQQSLDQGLQFLIQYYNGEERAKGNILERFSAQQFPDLHSELNLSSLELGDSALYFCASSPRETMNTEAFFGQGTRLTVV.

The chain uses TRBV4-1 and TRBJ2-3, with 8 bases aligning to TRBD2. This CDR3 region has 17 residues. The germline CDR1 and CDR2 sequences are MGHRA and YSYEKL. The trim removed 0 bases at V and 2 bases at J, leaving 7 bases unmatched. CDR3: CASSQDPGLGDTDTQYF. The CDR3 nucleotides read TGCGCCAGCAGCCAAGATCCGGGACTAGGGGACACAGATACGCAGTATTTT.

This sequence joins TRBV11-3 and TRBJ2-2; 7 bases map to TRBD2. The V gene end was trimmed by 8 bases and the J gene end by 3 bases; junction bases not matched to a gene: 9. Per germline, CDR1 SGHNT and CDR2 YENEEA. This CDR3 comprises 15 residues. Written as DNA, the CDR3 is TGTGCCAGCGGGGGGGGAGAGGTCGACACCGGGGAGCTGTTTTTT. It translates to CASGGGEVDTGELFF. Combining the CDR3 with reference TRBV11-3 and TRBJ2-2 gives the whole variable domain EAGVVQSPRYKIIEKKQPVAFWCNPISGHNTLYWYLQNLGQGPELLIRYENEEAVDDSQLPKDRFSAERLKGVDSTLKIQPAELGDSAVYLCASGGGEVDTGELFFGEGSRLTVL.

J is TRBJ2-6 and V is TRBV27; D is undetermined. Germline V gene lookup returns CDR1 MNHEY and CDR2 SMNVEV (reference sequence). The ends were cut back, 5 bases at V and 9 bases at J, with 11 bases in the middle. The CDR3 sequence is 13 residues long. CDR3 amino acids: CASSPPPVNVLTF. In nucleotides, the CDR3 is TGTGCCAGCAGTCCCCCCCCGGTCAACGTCCTGACTTTC.

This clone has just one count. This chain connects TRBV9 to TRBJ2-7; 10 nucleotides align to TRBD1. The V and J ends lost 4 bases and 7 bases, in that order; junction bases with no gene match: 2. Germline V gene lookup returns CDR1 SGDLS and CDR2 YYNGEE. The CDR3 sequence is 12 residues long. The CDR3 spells CASSPDRGEQYF. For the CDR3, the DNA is TGTGCCAGCAGCCCGGACAGGGGGGAGCAGTACTTC.

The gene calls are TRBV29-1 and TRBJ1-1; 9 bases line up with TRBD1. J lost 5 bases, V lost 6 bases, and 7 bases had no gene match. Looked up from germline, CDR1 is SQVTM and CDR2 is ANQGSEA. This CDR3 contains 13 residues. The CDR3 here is CSVSGTGRTEAFF. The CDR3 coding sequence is TGCAGCGTCTCCGGGACAGGGAGAACTGAAGCTTTCTTT. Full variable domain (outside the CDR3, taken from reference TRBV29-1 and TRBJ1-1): SAVISQKPSRDICQRGTSLTIQCQVDSQVTMMFWYRQQPGQSLTLIATANQGSEATYESGFVIDKFPISRPNLTFSTLTVSNMSPEDSSIYLCSVSGTGRTEAFFGQGTRLTVV.

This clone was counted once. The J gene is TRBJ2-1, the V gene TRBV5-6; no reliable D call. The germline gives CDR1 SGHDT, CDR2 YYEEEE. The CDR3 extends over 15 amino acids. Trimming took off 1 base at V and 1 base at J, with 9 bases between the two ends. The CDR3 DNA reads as TGTGCCAGCAGCTTGTTTCCGTTTTCCTACAATGAGCAGTTCTTC. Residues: CASSLFPFSYNEQFF. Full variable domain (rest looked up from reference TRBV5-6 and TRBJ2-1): DAGVTQSPTHLIKTRGQQVTLRCSPKSGHDTVSWYQQALGQGPQFIFQYYEEEERQRGNFPDRFSGHQFPNYSSELNVNALLLGDSALYLCASSLFPFSYNEQFFGPGTRLTVL.